This T cell receptor (beta chain) was profiled in a study of PD-1 blockade in classical Hodgkin lymphoma. Overall study: Intravenous infusions of nivolumab 3 mg/kg reached patients every 2 weeks.

Data came from immunoSEQ multiplex PCR; TCRdb stores just in-frame clones and leaves some out. The table includes over 20,000 clones, 70% to 90% detected once. The CDR3 loop spans 16 amino acids. Germline assignment: CDR1 MGHRA and CDR2 YSYEKL. The trim removed 6 bases at V and 0 bases at J, leaving 9 bases unmatched. To note about this clone: What it recognizes is unknown.

Relapse was seen in all patients after autologous stem cell transplantation, and brentuximab vedotin exposure was variable. General study findings and limits: It was among complete responders that baseline diversity resembled that of newly diagnosed patients. While CD8+ TCR diversity did not rise significantly by C4D1, CD4+ TCR diversity did. Reported findings placed baseline TCR diversity lower in newly diagnosed patients (compared with healthy donors).

The rearrangement links TRBV4-1 to TRBJ2-3; 7 bases match TRBD1. The source material was peripheral blood mononuclear cells (PBMCs), sampled at baseline. This receptor was taken from a human donor with classical Hodgkin lymphoma. CDR3 coding DNA: TGCGCCAGCAGTACGAGGACAGGAAAAAGCACAGATACGCAGTATTTT. Protein sequence: CASSTRTGKSTDTQYF.